The clone carrying this T cell receptor beta chain was seen at least ten times. Its antigen is not known. The data belong to a study of identical twins. Study-wide points: Analyses based on zero insertions could be partly confounded by invariant MAIT and iNKT cells.

One entry per CDR3 protein, called by TCRdb with MiXCR from the 5' RACE reads. The table records about 280,000 distinct CDR3 sequences, more than 6.5% of them present only once. With V trimmed by 2 bases and J by 8 bases, 7 bases remained unmatched. The CDR3 sequence is 16 residues long. Germline values: CDR1 MGHDK, CDR2 SYGVNS. These sequences were also reported in another study, on yellow fever vaccine responses in identical twins.

V and J are TRBV25-1 and TRBJ1-6; TRBD1 matches at 9 bases. The sequenced material came from memory (CD45RO+) T cells sorted from blood. The receptor's source is a woman between 18 and 30 years old in good health. CDR3 DNA sequence: TGTGCCAGCAGTGAAGCTGGCGGGACAGGGTATTCACCCCTCCACTTT. This encodes CASSEAGGTGYSPLHF.